This TCR beta chain is from a study of cytomegalovirus exposure and HLA in healthy donors. The study, taken as a whole, reports: In vitro, a few CMV-associated chains proved specific for CMV antigens.

The PCR had 60 Vbeta and 13 Jbeta primers. The repertoire was sequenced with immunoSEQ multiplex PCR; TCRdb's copy has only in-frame clones and lacks some. This listing includes about 130,000 clones. As for this clone: As yet, its antigen is unknown.

This receptor was taken from a middle-aged woman in good health and CMV-seropositive. The sequencing input was PBMCs.

CDR3 DNA: TGCGCCAGCAGCTTGGCCAGGGGGGCCACGGCCAAAAACATTCAGTACTTC. Encoded protein: CASSLARGATAKNIQYF. The chain carries TRBV5-1 and TRBJ2-4; D perhaps matches TRBD1 (7 bases). Trimming removed 0 bases at V and 1 base at J, with 14 bases between. This CDR3 region has 17 residues. Germline-derived CDR1 and CDR2 are SGHRS and YFSETQ.